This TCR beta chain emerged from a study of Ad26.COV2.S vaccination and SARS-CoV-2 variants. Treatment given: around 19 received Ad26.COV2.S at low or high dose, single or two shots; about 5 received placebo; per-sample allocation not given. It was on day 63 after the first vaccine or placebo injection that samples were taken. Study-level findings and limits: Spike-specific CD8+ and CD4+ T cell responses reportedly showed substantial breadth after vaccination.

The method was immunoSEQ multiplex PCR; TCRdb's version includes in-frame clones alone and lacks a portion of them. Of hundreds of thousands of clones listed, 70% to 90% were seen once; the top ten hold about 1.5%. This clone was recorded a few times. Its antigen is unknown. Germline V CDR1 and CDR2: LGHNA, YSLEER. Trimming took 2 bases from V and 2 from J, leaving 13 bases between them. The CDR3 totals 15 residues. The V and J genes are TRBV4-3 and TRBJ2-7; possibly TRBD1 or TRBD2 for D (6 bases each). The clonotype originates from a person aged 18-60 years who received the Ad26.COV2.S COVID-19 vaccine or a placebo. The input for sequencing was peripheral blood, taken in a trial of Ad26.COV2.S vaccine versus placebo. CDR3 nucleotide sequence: TGCGCCAGCAGCCAAAGACAGGAGGGGGCCTACGAGCAGTACTTC. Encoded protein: CASSQRQEGAYEQYF.